The clone carrying this T cell receptor (beta chain) was recorded only once. Its antigen is unknown. During its preparation, the TCRbeta library received unique molecular identifiers. TCRdb re-analysed the PCR reads in MiXCR, keeping a single row per CDR3 protein. The data show under 400,000 distinct CDR3 sequences, approximately 23% seen once. These data come from a study of T-cell reconstitution after alpha-beta-depleted transplantation in children. Study-level findings and limits: After one year, T-cell counts and TCRbeta diversity mostly came from new T cells.

This material consisted of PBMCs, mostly from graft donor cells, taken 180 days after TCRalphabeta/CD19-depleted stem cell transplant. The receptor was isolated from a male patient younger than 18 who had a stem cell transplant for acute lymphoblastic leukemia, so the T cells may come from the graft donor.

The CDR3 sequence is CSARLAGVSEQYF. CDR3 coding DNA: TGCAGTGCTCGACTAGCGGGAGTTTCCGAGCAGTACTTC. This sequence joins TRBV20-1 and TRBJ2-7; 12 nucleotides match TRBD2. This CDR3 is built from 13 residues. Germline V CDR1 and CDR2: DFQATT, SNEGSKA (reference sequence). Trimming took 5 bases from V and 6 from J; bases not matched to a gene: 5.